This TCR beta chain was sequenced in a study of cytomegalovirus exposure and HLA in healthy donors. PCR amplification relied on 60 Vbeta primers (plus 13 Jbeta primers). Sequencing was performed with immunoSEQ multiplex PCR; in TCRdb, only in-frame clones are kept and a portion is missing. The sample yields around 100,000 clones, more than 75% seen once. Germline values: CDR1 WSHSY, CDR2 SAAADI. CDR3 length: 11 residues. V is TRBV10-2 and J is TRBJ2-5; 7 bases are a match to TRBD2. The J call may be faulty, since TRBJ2-7 better matches the DNA end. The origin of this receptor is a woman aged 50 to 60 in good health and CMV-seropositive. Sequencing was done on a sample of PBMCs. The CDR3 reads CASIGEGEQYF. CDR3 in DNA: TGCGCCAGCATTGGGGAGGGCGAGCAGTACTTC.